The rows below give T cell receptor beta chains drawn from one sample of a study of blood T cells in healthy people across ages. TCRdb used MiXCR to reprocess the 5' RACE reads, holding one entry per CDR3 protein. Among 950,000 to 1,200,000 distinct CDR3 sequences listed, less than 45% were seen once. The material sequenced was blood. These receptors came from a man aged 18 to 30 in good health. Both conserved end residues are part of each CDR3. The D gene is left open where the match is weak. Clone size is not always given. Where it is, it says once, few, many or a class for expanded clones.

>TRBJ1-1|TRBV27|NA|NA
CASSLYGGGVPEAFF
TGTGCCAGCAGTTTATATGGGGGGGGAGTTCCTGAAGCTTTCTTT
>TRBJ1-3|TRBV12-3/TRBV12-4|NA|NA
CASSSGSRGNTIYF
TGTGCCAGCAGTTCCGGGTCCCGTGGAAACACCATATATTTT
>TRBJ2-7|TRBV6-2/TRBV6-3|NA|NA
CASSYSPVQGVYEQYF
TGTGCCAGCAGTTACTCGCCGGTGCAGGGCGTCTACGAGCAGTACTTC
>TRBJ2-5|TRBV5-1|NA|NA
CASSSGMEETQYF
TGCGCCAGCAGCTCCGGGATGGAAGAGACCCAGTACTTC
>TRBJ1-5|TRBV20-1|few|TRBD1
CSALGQNNQPQHF
TGCAGTGCGTTGGGACAGAACAATCAGCCCCAGCATTTT
>TRBJ1-2|TRBV5-1|few|TRBD1
CASSPGTVSGYTF
TGCGCCAGCAGCCCGGGGACAGTGAGTGGCTACACCTTC
>TRBJ2-5|TRBV2|NA|NA
CASSRGPVETQYF
TGTGCCAGCAGCAGAGGACCGGTGGAGACCCAGTACTTC
>TRBJ1-5|TRBV12-3/TRBV12-4|few|TRBD1
CASSLAWTGGKPQHF
TGTGCCAGCAGTTTAGCATGGACAGGGGGCAAGCCCCAGCATTTT
>TRBJ1-2|TRBV12-3/TRBV12-4|once|NA
CASSFSRAHGHTF
TGTGCCAGCAGTTTTTCCAGGGCGCATGGCCACACCTTC
>TRBJ1-6|TRBV27|NA|NA
CASSLTSFDSPLHF
TGTGCCAGCAGTTTAACCAGCTTTGATTCACCCCTCCACTTT
>TRBJ1-5|TRBV7-8|NA|NA
CASSFNVDGNQPQHF
TGTGCCAGCAGCTTTAACGTGGACGGCAATCAGCCCCAGCATTTT
>TRBJ1-2|TRBV6-1|few|NA
CASNRAGVNYGYTF
TGTGCCAGCAACAGGGCAGGGGTAAACTATGGCTACACCTTC
>TRBJ2-7|TRBV20-1|few|NA
CSAARDQGYEQYF
TGCAGTGCTGCCCGGGACCAGGGGTACGAGCAGTACTTC
>TRBJ2-7|TRBV20-1|NA|TRBD2
CSARDTSGGYEQYF
TGCAGTGCTAGAGATACTAGCGGGGGATATGAGCAGTACTTC
>TRBJ2-3|TRBV7-2|NA|NA
CASSSQKDTQYF
TGTGCCAGCAGCTCCCAAAAGGATACGCAGTATTTT
>TRBJ2-1|TRBV4-1|NA|TRBD2
CASSQDITRGAHNEQFF
TGCGCCAGCAGCCAAGATATCACGCGGGGGGCACACAATGAGCAGTTCTTC
>TRBJ1-2|TRBV29-1|NA|NA
CSVQEAGLGGGYTF
TGCAGCGTTCAGGAGGCAGGGTTAGGGGGTGGCTACACCTTC
>TRBJ1-4|TRBV6-5|NA|NA
CASNRDSADREKLFF
TGTGCCAGCAACCGAGACAGTGCCGATCGAGAAAAACTGTTTTTT
>TRBJ2-1|TRBV6-5|NA|NA
CASSSVASSYNEQFF
TGTGCCAGCAGTTCAGTAGCGTCCTCCTACAATGAGCAGTTCTTC
>TRBJ2-7|TRBV29-1|few|NA
CTLRGGGNEQYF
TGCACCCTTCGTGGAGGGGGAAATGAGCAGTACTTC
>TRBJ2-3|TRBV29-1|few|TRBD2
CSVNVLAMDTQYF
TGCAGCGTTAATGTACTAGCGATGGATACGCAGTATTTT
>TRBJ2-7|TRBV14|many|NA
CASSQASGVWPYEQYF
TGTGCCAGCAGCCAAGCGTCTGGGGTATGGCCCTACGAGCAGTACTTC
>TRBJ2-5|TRBV6-2/TRBV6-3|few|NA
CASIGGQETQYF
TGTGCCAGCATTGGTGGCCAAGAGACCCAGTACTTC